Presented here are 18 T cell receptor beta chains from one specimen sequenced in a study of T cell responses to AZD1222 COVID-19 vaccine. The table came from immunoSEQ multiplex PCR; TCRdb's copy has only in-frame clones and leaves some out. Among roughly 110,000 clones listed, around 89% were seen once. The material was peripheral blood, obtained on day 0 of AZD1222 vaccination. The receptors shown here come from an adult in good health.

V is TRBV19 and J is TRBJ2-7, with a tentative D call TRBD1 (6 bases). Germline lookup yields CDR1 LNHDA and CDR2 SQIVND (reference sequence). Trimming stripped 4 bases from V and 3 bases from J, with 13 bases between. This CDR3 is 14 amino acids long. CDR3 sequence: CASSTRQDVYEQYF. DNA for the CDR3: TGTGCCAGTAGTACCCGACAGGACGTCTACGAGCAGTACTTC.

The CDR3 bases are TGTGCCAGCAGCCCCTGGCTTGGACAGGCCCCCACCTACTACGAGCAGTACTTC. It specifies CASSPWLGQAPTYYEQYF. The chain recombines TRBV5-4 with TRBJ2-7; 7 bases fit TRBD1. CDR3 length: 18 amino acids. V dropped 4 bases and J dropped 3; count of bases not matched to a gene: 19. Germline lookup yields CDR1 SGHNT and CDR2 YYREEE (reference sequence).

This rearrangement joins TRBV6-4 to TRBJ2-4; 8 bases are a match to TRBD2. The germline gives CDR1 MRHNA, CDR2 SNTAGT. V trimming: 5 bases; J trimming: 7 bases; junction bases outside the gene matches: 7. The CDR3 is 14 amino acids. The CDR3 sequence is CASSPTGTSNIQYF. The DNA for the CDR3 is TGTGCCAGCAGTCCCACCGGGACTAGTAACATTCAGTACTTC.

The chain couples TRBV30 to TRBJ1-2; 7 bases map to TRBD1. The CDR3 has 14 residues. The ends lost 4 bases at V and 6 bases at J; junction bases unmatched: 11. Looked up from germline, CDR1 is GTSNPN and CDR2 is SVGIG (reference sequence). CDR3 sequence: CAWIAGTGVNGYTF. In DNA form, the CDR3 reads TGTGCCTGGATCGCCGGAACAGGGGTCAATGGCTACACCTTC.

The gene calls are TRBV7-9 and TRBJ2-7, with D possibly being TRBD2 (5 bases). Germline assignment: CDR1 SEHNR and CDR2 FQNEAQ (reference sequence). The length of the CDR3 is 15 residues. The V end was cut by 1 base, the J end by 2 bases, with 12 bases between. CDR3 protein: CASSLGEGPTYEQYF. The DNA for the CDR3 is TGTGCCAGCAGCTTAGGAGAGGGCCCAACCTACGAGCAGTACTTC.

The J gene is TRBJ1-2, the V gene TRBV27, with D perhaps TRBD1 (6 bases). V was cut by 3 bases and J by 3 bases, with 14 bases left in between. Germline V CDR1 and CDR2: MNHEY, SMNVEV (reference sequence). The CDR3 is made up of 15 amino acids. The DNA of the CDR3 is TGTGCCAGCAGTTTTTACAGGGAAGGATACTATGGCTACACCTTC. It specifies CASSFYREGYYGYTF.

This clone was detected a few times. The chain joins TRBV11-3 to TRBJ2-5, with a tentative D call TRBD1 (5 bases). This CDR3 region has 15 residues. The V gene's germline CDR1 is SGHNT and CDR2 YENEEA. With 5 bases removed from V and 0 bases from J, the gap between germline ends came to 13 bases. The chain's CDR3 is CASSPDKEYQETQYF. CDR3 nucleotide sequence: TGTGCCAGCAGCCCGGACAAAGAGTACCAAGAGACCCAGTACTTC.

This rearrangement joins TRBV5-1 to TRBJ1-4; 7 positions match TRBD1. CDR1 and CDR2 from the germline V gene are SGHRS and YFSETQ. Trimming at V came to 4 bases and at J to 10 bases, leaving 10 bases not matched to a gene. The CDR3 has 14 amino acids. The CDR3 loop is CASSEGTERGKLFF. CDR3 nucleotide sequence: TGCGCCAGCAGCGAGGGGACAGAACGGGGAAAACTGTTTTTT.

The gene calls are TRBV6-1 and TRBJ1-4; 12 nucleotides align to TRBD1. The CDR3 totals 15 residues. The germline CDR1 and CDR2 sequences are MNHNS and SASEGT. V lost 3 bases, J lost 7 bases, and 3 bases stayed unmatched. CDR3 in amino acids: CASSDGTGGREKLFF. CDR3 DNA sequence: TGTGCCAGCAGTGACGGGACAGGGGGCCGTGAAAAACTGTTTTTT.

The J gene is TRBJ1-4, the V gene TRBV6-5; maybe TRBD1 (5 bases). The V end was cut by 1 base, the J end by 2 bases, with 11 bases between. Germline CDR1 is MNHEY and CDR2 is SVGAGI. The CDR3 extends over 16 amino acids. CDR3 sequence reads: CASSYWHGATNEKLFF. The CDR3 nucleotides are TGTGCCAGCAGTTACTGGCACGGGGCTACTAATGAAAAACTGTTTTTT.

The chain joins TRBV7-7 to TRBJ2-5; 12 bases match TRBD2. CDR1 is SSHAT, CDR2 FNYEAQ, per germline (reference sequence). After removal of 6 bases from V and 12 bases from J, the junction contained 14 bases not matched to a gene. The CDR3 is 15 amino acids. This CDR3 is CASRPLLAGGTYEYF. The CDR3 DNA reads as TGTGCCAGCAGGCCTCTACTAGCGGGAGGAACCTATGAGTACTTC.

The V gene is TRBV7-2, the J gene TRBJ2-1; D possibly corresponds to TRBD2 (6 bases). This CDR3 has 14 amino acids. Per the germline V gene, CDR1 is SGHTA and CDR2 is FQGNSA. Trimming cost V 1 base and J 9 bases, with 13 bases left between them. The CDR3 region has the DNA TGTGCCAGCAGCTTAGGGGACTGGGGAACTGAGCAGTTCTTC. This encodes CASSLGDWGTEQFF.

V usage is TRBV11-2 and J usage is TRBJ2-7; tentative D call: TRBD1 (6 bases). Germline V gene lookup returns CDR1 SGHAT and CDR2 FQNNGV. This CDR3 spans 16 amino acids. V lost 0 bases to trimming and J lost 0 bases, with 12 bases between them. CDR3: CASSLEGATPSYEQYF. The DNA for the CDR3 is TGTGCCAGCAGCTTAGAGGGGGCTACTCCCTCCTACGAGCAGTACTTC.

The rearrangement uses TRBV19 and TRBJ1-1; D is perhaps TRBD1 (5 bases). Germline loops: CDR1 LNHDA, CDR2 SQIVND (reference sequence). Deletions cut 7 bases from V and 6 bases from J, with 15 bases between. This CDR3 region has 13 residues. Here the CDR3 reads CASISGARAEAFF. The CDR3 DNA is TGTGCCAGTATATCCGGGGCGCGGGCTGAAGCTTTCTTT. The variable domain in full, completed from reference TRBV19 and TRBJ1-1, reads DGGITQSPKYLFRKEGQNVTLSCEQNLNHDAMYWYRQDPGQGLRLIYYSQIVNDFQKGDIAEGYSVSREKKESFPLTVTSAQKNPTAFYLCASISGARAEAFFGQGTRLTVV.

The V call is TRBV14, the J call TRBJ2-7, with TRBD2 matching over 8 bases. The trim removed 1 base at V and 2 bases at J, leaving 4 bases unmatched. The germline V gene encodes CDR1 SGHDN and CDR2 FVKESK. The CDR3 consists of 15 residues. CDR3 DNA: TGTGCCAGCAGCCAAGGGACTAGCAACACCTACGAGCAGTACTTC. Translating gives CASSQGTSNTYEQYF. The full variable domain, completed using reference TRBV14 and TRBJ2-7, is EAGVTQFPSHSVIEKGQTVTLRCDPISGHDNLYWYRRVMGKEIKFLLHFVKESKQDESGMPNNRFLAERTGGTYSTLKVQPAELEDSGVYFCASSQGTSNTYEQYFGPGTRLTVT.

The CDR3 region is CASSPGQGGEKLFF. In DNA form, the CDR3 reads TGTGCCAGCTCACCCGGACAGGGAGGTGAAAAACTGTTTTTT. The chain employs TRBV18 and TRBJ1-4; TRBD1 agrees at 8 bases. The V gene's germline CDR1 is KGHSH and CDR2 LQKENI. CDR3 size: 14 residues. V shed 3 bases, J shed 7 bases, and the junction held 4 bases outside the gene matches.

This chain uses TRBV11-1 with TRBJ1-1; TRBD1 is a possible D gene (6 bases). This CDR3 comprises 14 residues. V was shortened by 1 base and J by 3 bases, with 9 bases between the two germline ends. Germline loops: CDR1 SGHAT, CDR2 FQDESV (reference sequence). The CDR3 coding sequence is TGTGCCAGCAGCTTAGTGGCAGGGGACACTGAAGCTTTCTTT. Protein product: CASSLVAGDTEAFF. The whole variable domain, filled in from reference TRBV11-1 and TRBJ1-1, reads EAEVAQSPRYKITEKSQAVAFWCDPISGHATLYWYRQILGQGPELLVQFQDESVVDDSQLPKDRFSAERLKGVDSTLKIQPAELGDSAMYLCASSLVAGDTEAFFGQGTRLTVV.

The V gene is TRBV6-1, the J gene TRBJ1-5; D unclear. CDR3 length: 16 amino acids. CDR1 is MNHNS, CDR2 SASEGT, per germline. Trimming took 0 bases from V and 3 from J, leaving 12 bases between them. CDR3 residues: CASSEARGIPNQPQHF. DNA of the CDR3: TGTGCCAGCAGTGAAGCACGAGGGATCCCCAATCAGCCCCAGCATTTT.